This T cell receptor beta chain was profiled in a study of early T cells in non-severe SARS-CoV-2 infection. This clonotype showed up many times. Trimming removed 6 bases from V and 4 bases from J; junction bases left unmatched: 15. The CDR3 totals 17 residues. One entry per CDR3 protein, called by TCRdb with MiXCR from the 5' RACE reads. The sample gives 55,000 to 75,000 distinct CDR3 sequences, 9.5% to 15% of which show up once; around 1.3% is in the top ten. Sequencing was carried out using whole blood. This chain connects TRBV12-3 or TRBV12-4 to TRBJ2-1; 7 bases fit TRBD2. This TCR derives from an adult who was a healthcare worker with PCR-confirmed SARS-CoV-2 infection or an uninfected control (not recorded which). CDR3 amino acids: CASSPWFGAGNYNEQFF. Here the CDR3 DNA reads TGTGCCAGCAGCCCGTGGTTTGGAGCGGGGAATTACAATGAGCAGTTCTTC.